A selection of T cell receptor beta chains follows, all from one sample in a study of blood T cell repertoires in COVID-19. The repertoire was sequenced with immunoSEQ multiplex PCR; TCRdb's copy has only in-frame clones and lacks some. The sample lists about 180,000 clones, about 81% seen once, with over 9.5% in the top ten. The sequenced material came from peripheral blood. The source is a woman of 80 years or more with COVID-19, enrolled during active disease. Each CDR3 is given with its conserved first and last residue. The order of the fields is D gene, J gene, clone size, V gene, CDR3 protein, CDR3 DNA. D genes are given only for firm matches. Rows give clone size only sometimes, using once, few, many, or a class for an expanded clone.

>TRBD1|TRBJ1-4|few|TRBV18
CASFQDRGTNEKLFF
TGTGCCAGCTTCCAGGACAGGGGAACTAATGAAAAACTGTTTTTT
>NA|TRBJ2-7|NA|TRBV6-1
CASSEAVGEAYEQYF
TGTGCCAGCAGTGAAGCGGTAGGGGAGGCCTACGAGCAGTACTTC
>TRBD1|TRBJ1-2|many|TRBV5-6
CASRAGTGISGYTF
TGTGCCAGCAGGGCCGGGACAGGGATTTCTGGCTACACCTTC
>NA|TRBJ2-3|NA|TRBV21-1
CASTPGGTRPTDTQYF
TGTGCCAGCACCCCAGGGGGTACTCGACCGACAGATACGCAGTATTTT
>NA|TRBJ1-2|NA|TRBV7-7
CASSLCGRSSYGYTF
TGTGCCAGCAGCTTATGCGGTAGGTCGAGCTATGGCTACACCTTC
>NA|TRBJ2-5|NA|TRBV3-1/TRBV3-2
CASSQVGSSPLRETQYF
TGTGCCAGCAGCCAAGTGGGGAGTAGCCCCCTTCGGGAGACCCAGTACTTC
>TRBD1|TRBJ2-7|NA|TRBV30
CAWSVVGTGGPNEQYF
TGTGCCTGGAGTGTTGTAGGGACAGGGGGCCCCAACGAGCAGTACTTC
>NA|TRBJ1-2|NA|TRBV2
CASSEQPGKGYTF
TGTGCCAGCAGTGAGCAACCAGGGAAAGGCTACACCTTC
>TRBD2|TRBJ2-2|NA|TRBV5-1
CASSLGGRAIDTGELFF
TGCGCCAGCAGCTTAGGTGGGAGGGCCATCGACACCGGGGAGCTGTTTTTT
>TRBD1|TRBJ1-1|NA|TRBV2
CASSLDRPTEAFF
TGTGCCAGCAGCCTGGACAGGCCCACTGAAGCTTTCTTT
>TRBD1|TRBJ2-5|NA|TRBV5-1
CASSVPEQGGETQYF
TGCGCCAGCAGCGTGCCCGAACAGGGGGGAGAGACCCAGTACTTC